One T cell receptor (beta chain) is described in this entry. Its antigen is undetermined. Recent acute infections and vaccinations were absent in the healthy HIV-negative adult donors. Everyone who donated was a Caucasian adult who lived in Nashville, Tennessee. Deep was the level at which the assay was run. Using immunoSEQ multiplex PCR, the repertoire was profiled, and TCRdb retains in-frame clones only, with some absent. The data contain millions of clones, just over 90% of them singletons. These data are taken from a study of shared clonotypes between healthy human individuals. Whole-study results and caveats: The study found lower generation probabilities in non-shared clonotypes than in those shared by all four donors.

The sequenced material came from naive CD4+ T cells sorted from blood. Regarding subset: CD45RA+ positively selected. This sequence originates from a man aged 18 to 29 in good health.

In nucleotides, the CDR3 is TGTGCCAGCAGACGTCAGGGGGACTCCTACGAGCAGTACTTC. Translating gives CASRRQGDSYEQYF. The rearrangement links TRBV7-9 to TRBJ2-7; TRBD1 aligns across 7 bases. CDR1 and CDR2 (germline): SEHNR, FQNEAQ (reference sequence). After removal of 6 bases from V and 0 bases from J, the junction contained 5 bases not matched to a gene. This CDR3 spans 14 amino acids.